These T cell receptor beta chains were read from a single sample in a study of control samples from healthy donors and cancer patients. This table comes from immunoSEQ multiplex PCR, and its TCRdb copy is limited to in-frame clones, with some not included. This table holds some 250,000 clones, roughly 80% found once. Material for sequencing was PBMCs. These receptors were collected from a woman aged 55-70 years with lung cancer. Both conserved end residues are part of each CDR3. D genes are given only for firm matches. Where a row states a size, it is once, few, many or the class of an expanded clone; other rows omit it.

CDR3 protein: CASSADRVGEKLFF; CDR3 DNA: TGTGCCAGCAGTGCCGACAGGGTAGGGGAAAAACTGTTTTTT; V gene: TRBV2; clone size: .; D gene: TRBD1; J gene: TRBJ1-4
CDR3 protein: CASSLGETEAFF; CDR3 DNA: TGTGCCAGCTCACTGGGTGAGACAGAAGCTTTCTTT; V gene: TRBV18; clone size: .; D gene: .; J gene: TRBJ1-1
CDR3 protein: CASSYSGRGYAFF; CDR3 DNA: TGTGCCAGCAGTTACTCGGGCAGGGGCTACGCTTTCTTT; V gene: TRBV6-5; clone size: .; D gene: .; J gene: TRBJ1-1
CDR3 protein: CASSGDSHNEQFF; CDR3 DNA: TGTGCCAGCAGCGGTGACAGTCACAATGAGCAGTTCTTC; V gene: TRBV9; clone size: .; D gene: .; J gene: TRBJ2-1
CDR3 protein: CAWSVTELAGEETQYF; CDR3 DNA: TGTGCCTGGAGTGTAACGGAACTAGCGGGAGAGGAGACCCAGTACTTC; V gene: TRBV30; clone size: .; D gene: TRBD2; J gene: TRBJ2-5
CDR3 protein: CASSFISFGDTQYF; CDR3 DNA: TGTGCCAGCAGCTTCATTAGCTTTGGAGATACGCAGTATTTT; V gene: TRBV7-2; clone size: once; D gene: .; J gene: TRBJ2-3
CDR3 protein: CASSIVSGANVLTF; CDR3 DNA: TGTGCCAGTAGTATAGTTTCCGGGGCCAACGTCCTGACTTTC; V gene: TRBV19; clone size: .; D gene: .; J gene: TRBJ2-6
CDR3 protein: CASSELNYNEQFF; CDR3 DNA: TGCGCCAGCAGCGAATTGAACTACAATGAGCAGTTCTTC; V gene: TRBV10-1; clone size: .; D gene: .; J gene: TRBJ2-1
CDR3 protein: CASSLRLAGGLNEQFF; CDR3 DNA: TGTGCCAGCAGTCTTCGACTAGCGGGGGGGCTAAATGAGCAGTTCTTC; V gene: TRBV27; clone size: .; D gene: TRBD2; J gene: TRBJ2-1
CDR3 protein: CATSRGVSSSYNEQFF; CDR3 DNA: TGTGCCACCAGCAGAGGGGTTTCGAGTTCCTACAATGAGCAGTTCTTC; V gene: TRBV15; clone size: .; D gene: .; J gene: TRBJ2-1
CDR3 protein: CSVEILSGNTIYF; CDR3 DNA: TGCAGCGTTGAAATCCTCTCTGGAAACACCATATATTTT; V gene: TRBV29-1; clone size: .; D gene: .; J gene: TRBJ1-3
CDR3 protein: CASSLGELHDEQFF; CDR3 DNA: TGCGCCAGCAGCTTGGGGGAATTACACGATGAGCAGTTCTTC; V gene: TRBV5-1; clone size: few; D gene: .; J gene: TRBJ2-1
CDR3 protein: CASSLIRGTDTQYF; CDR3 DNA: TGTGCCAGCAGCTTAATCCGGGGCACAGATACGCAGTATTTT; V gene: TRBV11-2; clone size: once; D gene: .; J gene: TRBJ2-3
CDR3 protein: CASSLPTGGTTNEKLFF; CDR3 DNA: TGCGCCAGCAGCTTACCTACAGGGGGGACAACTAATGAAAAACTGTTTTTT; V gene: TRBV5-1; clone size: .; D gene: TRBD1; J gene: TRBJ1-4
CDR3 protein: CASSMRGQETQYF; CDR3 DNA: TGTGCCAGTAGTATGCGGGGCCAAGAGACCCAGTACTTC; V gene: TRBV19; clone size: once; D gene: .; J gene: TRBJ2-5
CDR3 protein: CASSLGTSGSYEQYF; CDR3 DNA: TGTGCCAGCAGCTTAGGGACTAGCGGGAGCTACGAGCAGTACTTC; V gene: TRBV5-5; clone size: .; D gene: TRBD2; J gene: TRBJ2-7
CDR3 protein: CASSLRGGQFF; CDR3 DNA: TGTGCCAGCAGCTTAAGGGGAGGGCAGTTCTTC; V gene: TRBV7-2; clone size: .; D gene: .; J gene: TRBJ2-1
CDR3 protein: CASKRPGQGAPEAFF; CDR3 DNA: TGTGCCAGCAAGCGACCGGGACAGGGGGCGCCTGAAGCTTTCTTT; V gene: TRBV6-6; clone size: .; D gene: TRBD1; J gene: TRBJ1-1
CDR3 protein: CASSFESSTDTQYF; CDR3 DNA: TGCGCCAGCAGCTTCGAGAGCAGCACAGATACGCAGTATTTT; V gene: TRBV5-1; clone size: .; D gene: .; J gene: TRBJ2-3
CDR3 protein: CASSFSVEGNSPLHF; CDR3 DNA: TGCGCCAGCAGCTTTTCAGTGGAGGGTAATTCACCCCTCCACTTT; V gene: TRBV5-1; clone size: .; D gene: .; J gene: TRBJ1-6
CDR3 protein: CATSRGASGGQETQYF; CDR3 DNA: TGTGCCACCAGCAGAGGGGCTAGCGGGGGCCAAGAGACCCAGTACTTC; V gene: TRBV15; clone size: .; D gene: TRBD2; J gene: TRBJ2-5
CDR3 protein: CASSVDRGDTEAFF; CDR3 DNA: TGTGCCAGCAGTGTGGACAGGGGGGACACTGAAGCTTTCTTT; V gene: TRBV21-1; clone size: .; D gene: .; J gene: TRBJ1-1
CDR3 protein: CASRTDGNTDTQYF; CDR3 DNA: TGCGCCAGCAGGACCGACGGGAACACAGATACGCAGTATTTT; V gene: TRBV5-1; clone size: few; D gene: .; J gene: TRBJ2-3
CDR3 protein: CASSFNGPTDTQYF; CDR3 DNA: TGCGCCAGCAGCTTTAACGGACCAACAGATACGCAGTATTTT; V gene: TRBV5-1; clone size: .; D gene: .; J gene: TRBJ2-3
CDR3 protein: CASSEQSQETQYF; CDR3 DNA: TGTGCCAGCAGCGAGCAATCCCAAGAGACCCAGTACTTC; V gene: TRBV7-3; clone size: few; D gene: .; J gene: TRBJ2-5
CDR3 protein: CASSLGGQQNIQYF; CDR3 DNA: TGTGCCAGCAGCCTCGGGGGACAGCAAAACATTCAGTACTTC; V gene: TRBV2; clone size: .; D gene: .; J gene: TRBJ2-4
CDR3 protein: CASSKEVRPSPLHF; CDR3 DNA: TGTGCCAGCAGTAAGGAGGTCCGCCCATCACCCCTCCACTTT; V gene: TRBV5-5; clone size: .; D gene: .; J gene: TRBJ1-6
CDR3 protein: CACTGHGTDTQYF; CDR3 DNA: TGTGCGTGTACGGGCCACGGCACAGATACGCAGTATTTT; V gene: TRBV6-6; clone size: .; D gene: .; J gene: TRBJ2-3
CDR3 protein: CASSPGPRGEFVAFF; CDR3 DNA: TGTGCCAGCTCTCCTGGCCCACGAGGGGAATTTGTAGCTTTCTTT; V gene: TRBV18; clone size: .; D gene: .; J gene: TRBJ1-1
CDR3 protein: CATSEAVADETQYF; CDR3 DNA: TGTGCCACCAGTGAGGCGGTAGCCGACGAGACCCAGTACTTC; V gene: TRBV24-1; clone size: few; D gene: .; J gene: TRBJ2-5
CDR3 protein: CASSIQAGGPNEQFF; CDR3 DNA: TGTGCCAGTAGTATTCAAGCGGGAGGGCCGAATGAGCAGTTCTTC; V gene: TRBV19; clone size: .; D gene: TRBD2; J gene: TRBJ2-1
CDR3 protein: CASSAGRDRGPQYF; CDR3 DNA: TGTGCCAGCAGCGCAGGCCGGGACAGGGGTCCGCAGTATTTT; V gene: TRBV9; clone size: .; D gene: TRBD1; J gene: TRBJ2-3
CDR3 protein: CASSVEPSLRRNEQFF; CDR3 DNA: TGTGCCAGCAGCGTAGAGCCCTCCCTGAGGAGGAATGAGCAGTTCTTC; V gene: TRBV9; clone size: .; D gene: .; J gene: TRBJ2-1
CDR3 protein: CASSGGTAGNTEAFF; CDR3 DNA: TGTGCCAGCAGTGGGGGGACAGCAGGAAACACTGAAGCTTTCTTT; V gene: TRBV28; clone size: few; D gene: TRBD1; J gene: TRBJ1-1
CDR3 protein: CASSPERGGTDTQYF; CDR3 DNA: TGTGCCAGCAGCCCCGAGCGGGGTGGGACAGATACGCAGTATTTT; V gene: TRBV7-3; clone size: .; D gene: TRBD2; J gene: TRBJ2-3
CDR3 protein: CASSIGASGYTGELFF; CDR3 DNA: TGTGCCAGTAGTATAGGGGCTAGCGGGTACACCGGGGAGCTGTTTTTT; V gene: TRBV19; clone size: .; D gene: TRBD2; J gene: TRBJ2-2
CDR3 protein: CASSQDGWRGYTF; CDR3 DNA: TGCGCCAGCAGCCAAGATGGGTGGAGGGGCTACACCTTC; V gene: TRBV4-1; clone size: .; D gene: .; J gene: TRBJ1-2
CDR3 protein: CASSWIRGSDEQFF; CDR3 DNA: TGTGCCAGCAGTTGGATAAGGGGGTCAGATGAGCAGTTCTTC; V gene: TRBV6-5; clone size: .; D gene: .; J gene: TRBJ2-1
CDR3 protein: CASSLDRSYEQYF; CDR3 DNA: TGCGCCAGCAGCTTGGACAGGTCCTACGAGCAGTACTTC; V gene: TRBV5-1; clone size: once; D gene: .; J gene: TRBJ2-7
CDR3 protein: CASSDSSGNTIYF; CDR3 DNA: TGCGCCAGCAGCGACAGCTCTGGAAACACCATATATTTT; V gene: TRBV5-1; clone size: .; D gene: .; J gene: TRBJ1-3
CDR3 protein: CASSQALTGNNSPLHF; CDR3 DNA: TGTGCCAGCAGCCAAGCCCTGACAGGGAATAATTCACCCCTCCACTTT; V gene: TRBV3-1/TRBV3-2; clone size: .; D gene: TRBD1; J gene: TRBJ1-6
CDR3 protein: CASSFPSNYGYTF; CDR3 DNA: TGTGCCAGCAGCTTCCCCAGTAACTATGGCTACACCTTC; V gene: TRBV5-4; clone size: .; D gene: .; J gene: TRBJ1-2
CDR3 protein: CATSADREAYGYTF; CDR3 DNA: TGTGCCACCTCAGCGGACAGGGAAGCCTATGGCTACACCTTC; V gene: TRBV10-3; clone size: .; D gene: TRBD1; J gene: TRBJ1-2
CDR3 protein: CASSLENRAEETQYF; CDR3 DNA: TGCGCCTCGAGTCTTGAGAACAGAGCTGAAGAGACCCAGTACTTC; V gene: TRBV5-1; clone size: few; D gene: .; J gene: TRBJ2-5
CDR3 protein: CASSVGLAGGQNEQFF; CDR3 DNA: TGTGCCAGCAGTGTTGGACTAGCGGGGGGGCAGAATGAGCAGTTCTTC; V gene: TRBV6-1; clone size: .; D gene: TRBD2; J gene: TRBJ2-1
CDR3 protein: CAWSVGTGGLNTEAFF; CDR3 DNA: TGTGCCTGGAGTGTGGGGACGGGGGGCTTGAACACTGAAGCTTTCTTT; V gene: TRBV30; clone size: .; D gene: .; J gene: TRBJ1-1